Shown below are 24 T cell receptor beta chains from a single sample sequenced in a study of CD8 T cells in ankylosing spondylitis (dated by TCRdb to 2016 to 2017). The library came from 5' RACE. For sequencing, an Illumina HiSeq 2500 was employed. Through fastp at Q25 and MiXCR, TCRdb rebuilt clones from the public reads, retaining in-frame beta chains. Each entry merges the rows of one CDR3 protein and shows their most common DNA and genes. This sample lists 200,000 to 250,000 distinct CDR3 sequences; 10% were detected once. Less than 25% of the sample rests with the top ten. The source material was blood, either unsorted or a sorted T cell fraction (not recorded which). The receptors come from a male donor with ankylosing spondylitis or in good health (not recorded which).

At least ten counts were recorded for this clonotype. The chain joins TRBV5-5 to TRBJ2-5; 12 positions agree with TRBD2. V was pared by 3 bases and J by 5 bases, with 11 bases of the junction left unmatched. The CDR3 is 17 amino acids. Germline V CDR1 and CDR2: SGHKS, YYEKEE (reference sequence). CDR3 in amino acids: CASSSILAGGLMETQYF. CDR3 DNA: TGTGCCAGCAGCTCGATTCTAGCGGGGGGGCTTATGGAGACCCAGTACTTC.

This clonotype was detected ten times or more. This could be a read error, since a much larger clone is one nucleotide away. This rearrangement joins TRBV27 to TRBJ1-5; D is unclear. The CDR3 extends over 12 amino acids. V was cut by 10 bases and J by 3 bases, with 10 bases left in between. Germline-derived CDR1 and CDR2 are MNHEY and SMNVEV (reference sequence). CDR3 protein: CATGRINQPQHF. Here the CDR3 DNA reads TGTGCCACCGGACGGATCAATCAGCCCCAGCATTTT.

This clonotype appeared many times. V is TRBV12-3 or TRBV12-4 and J is TRBJ2-7; D possibly corresponds to TRBD1 (7 bases). This CDR3 region has 15 residues. Trimming shortened V by 6 bases and J by 3 bases, and 18 bases separated the two germline ends. In DNA form, the CDR3 reads TGTGCCAGCAGGTTCACAGGGGAGGCGAACTACGAGCAGTACTTC. This encodes CASRFTGEANYEQYF.

At least ten counts were recorded for this clonotype. The chain links TRBV28 to TRBJ1-1; D not certain. This CDR3 has 13 residues. Trimming stripped 6 bases from V and 11 bases from J, with 19 bases between. The germline gives CDR1 MDHEN, CDR2 SYDVKM. CDR3 amino acids: CASSQNPLRGAFF. The CDR3 DNA is TGTGCCAGCAGCCAGAACCCATTAAGAGGGGCTTTCTTT.

This clonotype occurred many times. The V call is TRBV7-8, the J call TRBJ1-6, with D uncertain. This CDR3 has 17 residues. Deletions cut 2 bases from V and 2 bases from J, with 13 bases between. Germline CDR1 reads SGHVS; CDR2 reads FQNEAQ. The CDR3 region is CASSLREGIAYNSPLHF. Here the CDR3 DNA reads TGTGCCAGCAGCTTAAGGGAGGGAATCGCCTATAATTCACCCCTCCACTTT.

The chain has TRBV12-3 or TRBV12-4 and TRBJ2-2; 9 positions agree with TRBD2. V shed 2 bases, J shed 3 bases, and the junction held 7 bases outside the gene matches. The CDR3 length is 17 residues. The chain's CDR3 is CASSLFGAGGDTGELFF. CDR3 in DNA: TGTGCCAGCAGTTTATTCGGGGCGGGGGGGGACACCGGGGAGCTGTTTTTT.

This clonotype has more than one count but fewer than ten. The chain combines TRBV20-1 with TRBJ2-1, with 14 bases matching TRBD2. Germline loops: CDR1 DFQATT, CDR2 SNEGSKA (reference sequence). The CDR3 contains 11 residues. V lost 3 bases to trimming and J lost 15 bases; unmatched junction nucleotides: 1. The CDR3 loop is CSASGTSGGFF. DNA for the CDR3: TGCAGTGCTAGCGGGACTAGCGGGGGGTTCTTC.

This clonotype has ten or more counts. The chain recombines TRBV7-6 with TRBJ1-4; 8 bases agree with TRBD1. CDR1 is SGHVS, CDR2 FNYEAQ, per germline. J was trimmed by 4 bases and V by 1 base; bases with no gene match: 8. CDR3 length: 17 residues. The chain's CDR3 is CASSLGAGGIGNEKLFF. As DNA, the CDR3 is TGTGCCAGCAGCTTAGGGGCAGGGGGCATCGGTAATGAAAAACTGTTTTTT.

This clonotype came up many times. The rearrangement joins TRBV2 to TRBJ1-1; weak D call: TRBD1 (6 bases). CDR1 and CDR2 from the germline V gene are SNHLY and FYNNEI. Trimming cost V 10 bases and J 7 bases, with 22 bases left between them. CDR3 length equals 14 residues. Here the CDR3 DNA reads TGTGCCACTACCCCGGACAGAACGATTGGTGAAGCTTTCTTT. Its protein product is CATTPDRTIGEAFF.

This clonotype was detected a few times. This chain connects TRBV20-1 to TRBJ2-2, with 8 bases aligning to TRBD2. Trimming took 6 bases from V and 8 from J; bases not matched to a gene: 14. The CDR3 spans 15 residues. Looked up from germline, CDR1 is DFQATT and CDR2 is SNEGSKA (reference sequence). In nucleotides, the CDR3 is TGCAGTGCCCGGACTAGCTCCCCGTCGAGTGGGGAGCTGTTTTTT. Protein product: CSARTSSPSSGELFF.

This clonotype has a count of ten or more. V is TRBV19 and J is TRBJ1-1; weak D call: TRBD1 (6 bases). V was shortened by 7 bases and J by 5 bases, with 26 bases between the two germline ends. The length of the CDR3 is 17 residues. In germline, CDR1 is LNHDA, CDR2 SQIVND (reference sequence). The CDR3 protein is CASTWGIGGGAGTEAFF. The CDR3, as DNA: TGTGCCAGTACCTGGGGTATCGGCGGGGGCGCGGGAACTGAAGCTTTCTTT.

This clonotype was counted only a few times. The rearrangement joins TRBV18 to TRBJ2-3; the D gene is possibly TRBD2 (6 bases). Trimming took off 6 bases at V and 4 bases at J, with 17 bases between the two ends. Germline CDR1 KGHSH, CDR2 LQKENI. The CDR3 has 15 residues. The CDR3 nucleotides read TGTGCCAGCTCGCCCCTTGCGGGGACGGCAGATACGCAGTATTTT. It codes for CASSPLAGTADTQYF.

The gene calls are TRBV9 and TRBJ2-3; no clear D. V was trimmed by 3 bases and J by 7 bases, leaving 15 bases between them. Germline loops: CDR1 SGDLS, CDR2 YYNGEE. The CDR3 extends over 14 amino acids. The CDR3: CASSARDPGYTQYF. CDR3 coding DNA: TGTGCCAGCAGCGCAAGGGATCCCGGGTATACGCAGTATTTT.

The genes are TRBV19 and TRBJ1-1; 9 bases fit TRBD1. J was trimmed by 5 bases and V by 6 bases; bases with no gene match: 13. The germline V gene encodes CDR1 LNHDA and CDR2 SQIVND (reference sequence). The CDR3 covers 16 residues. The CDR3 loop reads CASRTGQGTLGTEAFF. The CDR3 nucleotides are TGTGCCAGTAGGACGGGACAGGGTACTCTAGGGACTGAAGCTTTCTTT.

This clonotype has a handful of counts. The chain is built from TRBV7-9 and TRBJ1-2; 7 nucleotides align to TRBD1. The CDR3 has 15 amino acids. In germline, CDR1 is SEHNR, CDR2 FQNEAQ (reference sequence). The trim removed 4 bases at V and 4 bases at J, leaving 9 bases unmatched. The CDR3 reads CASSSDREWVYGYTF. In nucleotides, the CDR3 is TGTGCCAGCAGCTCCGACAGGGAGTGGGTCTATGGCTACACCTTC.

This clonotype has at least ten counts. The rearrangement joins TRBV12-3 or TRBV12-4 to TRBJ2-2; 8 bases agree with TRBD2. V trimming: 6 bases; J trimming: 1 base; junction bases outside the gene matches: 4. The CDR3 extends over 15 amino acids. The CDR3, as DNA: TGTGCCAGCAGGCCGGGACTAGGGAACACCGGGGAGCTGTTTTTT. As protein: CASRPGLGNTGELFF.

This clonotype was counted at least ten times. This chain links TRBV7-3 with TRBJ2-3, with 8 nucleotides matching TRBD2. CDR3 size: 16 residues. Trimming at V came to 2 bases and at J to 2 bases, leaving 6 bases not matched to a gene. The germline V gene encodes CDR1 SGHTA and CDR2 FQGTGA. CDR3 in amino acids: CASSLYGGGTTDTQYF. DNA for the CDR3: TGTGCCAGCAGCTTATACGGCGGGGGGACCACAGATACGCAGTATTTT.

This clonotype was counted at least ten times. V and J are TRBV12-3 or TRBV12-4 and TRBJ2-3; D not resolved. V was trimmed by 7 bases and J by 6 bases, leaving 5 bases between them. This CDR3 is 10 amino acids long. CDR3 in DNA: TGTGCCAGCACCGGGGATACGCAGTATTTT. This translates into CASTGDTQYF.

This clonotype was seen ten or more times. This chain links TRBV12-3 or TRBV12-4 with TRBJ2-5; unclear D gene. Trimming stripped 5 bases from V and 2 bases from J, with 3 bases between. The CDR3 totals 11 residues. In DNA form, the CDR3 reads TGTGCCAGCAGTGGGCAAGAGACCCAGTACTTC. This codes for CASSGQETQYF.

V usage is TRBV9 and J usage is TRBJ1-4, with D uncertain. The CDR3 has 13 amino acids. Germline V lookup: CDR1 SGDLS, CDR2 YYNGEE. V lost 4 bases, J lost 8 bases, and 12 bases lay in between. The chain's CDR3 is CASSKSGGEKLFF. CDR3 in DNA: TGTGCCAGCAGCAAATCTGGAGGGGAAAAACTGTTTTTT.

This clonotype showed up many times. This chain links TRBV5-6 with TRBJ1-1, with TRBD1 as a possible D gene (6 bases). Germline-derived CDR1 and CDR2 are SGHDT and YYEEEE. The CDR3 runs 14 residues. V lost 5 bases and J 0 bases, leaving 11 bases between the germline ends. The CDR3 nucleotides read TGTGCCAGCAGTTCCACAGGGTTGAACACTGAAGCTTTCTTT. Translated: CASSSTGLNTEAFF.

Ten or more counts support this clonotype. This sequence joins TRBV19 and TRBJ1-5; no clear D. CDR1 is LNHDA and CDR2 is SQIVND in the germline V gene (reference sequence). With 7 bases removed from V and 7 bases from J, the gap between germline ends came to 14 bases. CDR3 length: 13 residues. The CDR3 DNA follows: TGTGCCAGTAACTGGGCCTTAGGGCAGCCCCAGCATTTT. Amino acids: CASNWALGQPQHF.

This sequence joins TRBV20-1 and TRBJ2-7; TRBD2 aligns across 11 bases. The V gene's germline CDR1 is DFQATT and CDR2 SNEGSKA (reference sequence). The CDR3 has 16 amino acids. V gave up 6 bases and J gave up 0 bases; unmatched junction bases: 10. CDR3 region: CSAVWSLAGGSYEQYF. The DNA for the CDR3 is TGCAGTGCCGTTTGGTCCCTAGCGGGGGGCTCCTACGAGCAGTACTTC.

This chain uses TRBV7-9 with TRBJ2-7; D is perhaps TRBD1 (5 bases). Germline CDR1 is SEHNR and CDR2 is FQNEAQ (reference sequence). V lost 1 base and J 2 bases, leaving 12 bases between the germline ends. This CDR3 region has 15 residues. CDR3 sequence: CASSLEVDTAYEQYF. DNA of the CDR3: TGTGCCAGCAGCTTAGAGGTGGACACAGCCTACGAGCAGTACTTC.